Sequencing of this T cell receptor (beta chain) was carried out in a study of blood T cell repertoires in COVID-19. About the study: Nucleic acid was either cDNA or gDNA, and it came from T cells, B-cell-depleted T cells, or PBMCs.

Here immunoSEQ multiplex PCR was the method, and the copy in TCRdb shows in-frame clones only, minus some. The table includes 200,000 to 250,000 clones, 70% to 90% detected once. V lost 3 bases to trimming and J lost 5 bases; unmatched junction nucleotides: 9. The CDR3 runs to 16 residues. Germline values: CDR1 KGHSH, CDR2 LQKENI. What was sequenced was peripheral blood. The chain links TRBV18 to TRBJ2-1; 8 bases are shared with TRBD2. This sequence was found in a man between 18 and 35 years old with active or convalescent COVID-19. CDR3 sequence (DNA): TGTGCCAGCTCACCTATGGGACTAGTGACTAACAATGAGCAGTTCTTC. Protein product: CASSPMGLVTNNEQFF.